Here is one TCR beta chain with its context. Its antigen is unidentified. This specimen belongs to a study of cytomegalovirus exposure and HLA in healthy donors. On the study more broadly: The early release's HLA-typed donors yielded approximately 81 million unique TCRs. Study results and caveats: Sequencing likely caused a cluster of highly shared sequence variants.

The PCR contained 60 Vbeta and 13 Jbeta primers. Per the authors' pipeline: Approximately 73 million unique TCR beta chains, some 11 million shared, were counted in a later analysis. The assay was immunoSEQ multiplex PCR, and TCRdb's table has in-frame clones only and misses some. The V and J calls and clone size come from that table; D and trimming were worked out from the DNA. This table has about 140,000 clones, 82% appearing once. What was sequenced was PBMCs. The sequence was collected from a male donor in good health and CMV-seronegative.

DNA of the CDR3: TGTGCCAGCAGTGACAGTACAACTAATGAAAAACTGTTTTTT. Amino acid sequence: CASSDSTTNEKLFF. The V call is TRBV2, the J call TRBJ1-4; no clear D gene. Trimming took 3 bases from V and 0 from J, leaving 5 bases between them. Germline CDR1 is SNHLY and CDR2 is FYNNEI. This CDR3 has 14 residues.